Shown below are 25 T cell receptor beta chains from a single sample sequenced in a study of identical twins. MiXCR, applied by TCRdb to the 5' RACE reads, yields one record per CDR3 protein. The sample includes about 490,000 distinct CDR3 sequences, around 15% seen only once; the top ten take around 0.48%. The same sample was also used in a study of yellow fever vaccine responses in identical twins.

The sample comprised CD4+ T cells sorted from blood. Source of these receptors: a woman between 18 and 29 years old in good health.

This chain joins TRBV29-1 and TRBJ2-2; 10 bases fit TRBD2. V lost 6 bases, J lost 1 base, and 8 bases stayed unmatched. Germline assignment: CDR1 SQVTM and CDR2 ANQGSEA. CDR3 length: 16 residues. The CDR3 sequence: CSVPAGGPQNTGELFF. DNA for the CDR3: TGCAGCGTCCCAGCGGGGGGGCCGCAGAACACCGGGGAGCTGTTTTTT.

This clonotype was recorded a few times. This chain joins TRBV6-5 and TRBJ1-1; D unclear. The CDR3 covers 12 residues. Germline CDR1 is MNHEY and CDR2 is SVGAGI. V was pared by 7 bases and J by 7 bases, with 13 bases between. This CDR3 reads CASIQRSGEAFF. The DNA of the CDR3 is TGTGCCAGCATTCAGCGAAGTGGTGAAGCTTTCTTT.

The CDR3 DNA reads as TGCGCCAGCAGTATGTGTGGGGCTGGGGCCAACGTCCTGACTTTC. It encodes CASSMCGAGANVLTF. This chain links TRBV5-1 with TRBJ2-6; D not resolved. The germline CDR1 and CDR2 sequences are SGHRS and YFSETQ. Trimming shortened V by 5 bases and J by 2 bases, and 11 bases separated the two germline ends. The CDR3 loop spans 15 amino acids.

About this clonotype itself: The germline gene is not matched at one end of the junction; a read error may be the cause. The CDR3 here is CAIRGQPNTEAIF. In DNA form, the CDR3 reads TGTGCCATCAGAGGACAGCCGAACACTGAAGCTATCTTT. The gene calls are TRBV10-3 and TRBJ1-1; weak D call: TRBD1 (6 bases). CDR3 length: 13 residues. Germline V gene data show CDR1 as ENHRY and CDR2 as SYGVKD.

The gene calls are TRBV9 and TRBJ2-3, with 7 bases fitting TRBD2. There are 15 residues in the CDR3. V trimming: 4 bases; J trimming: 1 base; junction bases outside the gene matches: 6. Germline V CDR1 and CDR2: SGDLS, YYNGEE. CDR3 protein: CASSTRLAGTDTQYF. The CDR3 region has the DNA TGTGCCAGCAGCACTAGACTAGCTGGCACAGATACGCAGTATTTT.

The chain uses TRBV7-9 and TRBJ2-7; TRBD2 agrees at 8 bases. V trimming: 3 bases; J trimming: 0 bases; junction bases outside the gene matches: 1. Looked up from germline, CDR1 is SEHNR and CDR2 is FQNEAQ (reference sequence). The CDR3 loop spans 14 amino acids. The CDR3 spells CASSFSGNSYEQYF. The CDR3 DNA reads as TGTGCCAGCAGCTTTAGCGGGAACTCCTACGAGCAGTACTTC. Together with reference TRBV7-9 and TRBJ2-7, the CDR3 gives the full variable domain: DTGVSQNPRHKITKRGQNVTFRCDPISEHNRLYWYRQTLGQGPEFLTYFQNEAQLEKSRLLSDRFSAERPKGSFSTLEIQRTEQGDSAMYLCASSFSGNSYEQYFGPGTRLTVT.

There are many counts of this clonotype. The chain couples TRBV6-1 to TRBJ1-1; the D gene is possibly TRBD1 (6 bases). The V end was cut by 1 base, the J end by 5 bases, with 14 bases between. The length of the CDR3 is 15 residues. Germline V gene sequence: CDR1 MNHNS, CDR2 SASEGT. CDR3 region: CASSEVSQGRTEAFF. CDR3 sequence (DNA): TGTGCCAGCAGTGAAGTTAGTCAGGGGAGGACTGAAGCTTTCTTT.

This clonotype was counted many times. The chain joins TRBV12-3 or TRBV12-4 to TRBJ2-4; perhaps D is TRBD1 or TRBD2 (5 bases each). The CDR3 has 14 residues. V was trimmed by 3 bases and J by 2 bases, leaving 8 bases between them. The DNA of the CDR3 is TGTGCCAGCAGTTTGGGGGTGTCCAAAAACATTCAGTACTTC. This sequence encodes CASSLGVSKNIQYF.

The table lists this clonotype with a few counts. The genes are TRBV7-9 and TRBJ2-3; 9 nucleotides match TRBD2. V lost 1 base to trimming and J lost 6 bases; unmatched junction nucleotides: 5. Germline lookup yields CDR1 SEHNR and CDR2 FQNEAQ (reference sequence). There are 15 residues in the CDR3. The CDR3 DNA sequence: TGTGCCAGCAGCTTAGGACTAGCGGCTCTGGATACGCAGTATTTT. Translated: CASSLGLAALDTQYF.

The chain employs TRBV15 and TRBJ2-5; maybe TRBD1 (6 bases). The CDR3 runs 15 residues. Germline V gives CDR1 LNHNV, CDR2 YYDKDF (reference sequence). V lost 4 bases and J 5 bases, leaving 17 bases between the germline ends. The CDR3 here is CATSNKQGSLETQYF. The CDR3 bases are TGTGCCACCAGCAACAAACAGGGATCCCTGGAGACCCAGTACTTC.

On this clonotype itself: The junction and the germline gene differ at one end; a read error may be behind it. The CDR3 bases are TGTGCCATCAGTATCGGTTTTGGCGGGGGGTTCACAGATACGCAGTATTTT. It yields the protein CAISIGFGGGFTDTQYF. The chain has TRBV6-4 and TRBJ2-3, with 8 bases that match TRBD2. Germline CDR1 is MRHNA and CDR2 is SNTAGT. The CDR3 extends over 17 amino acids.

This clonotype was seen a handful of times. The CDR3, as DNA: TGTGCCAGCAGCCAGCGGGGGGCCAGGAATGAGCAGTTCTTC. Translation gives CASSQRGARNEQFF. The chain links TRBV7-2 to TRBJ2-1; TRBD2 matches 9 bases. After removal of 5 bases from V and 7 bases from J, the junction contained 6 bases not matched to a gene. From germline, CDR1 is SGHTA and CDR2 FQGNSA. The CDR3 extends over 14 amino acids.

This clonotype was observed a handful of times. J is TRBJ2-1 and V is TRBV12-3 or TRBV12-4, with 7 bases matching TRBD1. This CDR3 has 13 amino acids. V gave up 5 bases and J gave up 5 bases; unmatched junction bases: 3. The CDR3, as DNA: TGTGCCAGCAGTCCGGGACAGCACAATGAGCAGTTCTTC. It codes for CASSPGQHNEQFF.

The chain recombines TRBV7-8 with TRBJ1-2; D is ambiguous. V was clipped by 5 bases and J by 7 bases, with 14 bases between them. The CDR3 consists of 13 residues. The germline V gene has CDR1 SGHVS and CDR2 FQNEAQ. The CDR3 sequence: CASSPSGLGGYTF. CDR3 nucleotides: TGTGCCAGCAGCCCCTCTGGGCTCGGTGGCTACACCTTC.

In this sample, this clonotype turned up a few times. J is TRBJ2-5 and V is TRBV3-1; 7 nucleotides line up with TRBD1. The germline gives CDR1 LGHDT, CDR2 YNNKEL (reference sequence). J gave up 8 bases and V 4 bases, and 1 base lay outside the gene matches. The CDR3 has 11 residues. DNA for the CDR3: TGTGCCAGCAGCCGGGACAGCACCCAGTACTTC. Translation gives CASSRDSTQYF.

This chain connects TRBV2 to TRBJ1-1, with a possible D match to TRBD1 (5 bases). Germline lookup yields CDR1 SNHLY and CDR2 FYNNEI. V was clipped by 8 bases and J by 0 bases, with 13 bases between them. The CDR3 has 14 amino acids. This CDR3 reads CASAVAGMNTEAFF. DNA for the CDR3: TGTGCCAGCGCGGTGGCAGGGATGAACACTGAAGCTTTCTTT.

This clonotype has just a few counts. The rearrangement links TRBV20-1 to TRBJ1-1, with TRBD1 as a possible D gene (5 bases). Germline V gives CDR1 DFQATT, CDR2 SNEGSKA (reference sequence). V was trimmed by 0 bases and J by 10 bases, leaving 12 bases between them. The CDR3 runs 12 residues. This CDR3 reads CSARDNGGVAFF. The CDR3 region has the DNA TGCAGTGCTAGAGATAATGGGGGGGTAGCTTTCTTT.

This clonotype has just a few counts. The chain has TRBV20-1 and TRBJ2-7; 7 nucleotides align to TRBD2. Germline CDR1 DFQATT, CDR2 SNEGSKA (reference sequence). V shed 6 bases, J shed 3 bases, and the junction held 11 bases outside the gene matches. The CDR3 has 14 amino acids. This CDR3 is CSATPGGRGYEQYF. The CDR3 bases are TGCAGTGCCACACCGGGGGGAAGGGGCTACGAGCAGTACTTC.

The V gene is TRBV20-1, the J gene TRBJ1-2; D remains ambiguous. The germline V and J ends were trimmed by 0 bases and 1 base, with 6 bases remaining between them. Germline values: CDR1 DFQATT, CDR2 SNEGSKA (reference sequence). This CDR3 is 13 amino acids long. The CDR3, as DNA: TGCAGTGCTAGAGAGAGTCATAACTATGGCTACACCTTC. Translation: CSARESHNYGYTF.

The chain joins TRBV3-1 to TRBJ1-2; no clear D gene. Germline V gene lookup returns CDR1 LGHDT and CDR2 YNNKEL (reference sequence). V lost 2 bases, J lost 8 bases, and 12 bases lay in between. The CDR3 is made up of 13 amino acids. CDR3 bases: TGTGCCAGCAGCCAATTTGGGCTGCAAGGCTACACCTTC. Its translation: CASSQFGLQGYTF.

This clonotype was seen more than once but under ten times. The CDR3 sequence: CASSPPGQVGRTEAFF. In DNA form, the CDR3 reads TGCGCCAGCAGCCCACCGGGACAGGTTGGGCGCACTGAAGCTTTCTTT. The chain carries TRBV4-1 and TRBJ1-1; 8 bases align to TRBD1. From germline, CDR1 is MGHRA and CDR2 YSYEKL. The V gene end was trimmed by 4 bases and the J gene end by 4 bases; junction bases not matched to a gene: 11. The CDR3 loop spans 16 amino acids.

This clonotype was observed a handful of times. The chain is built from TRBV20-1 and TRBJ1-2; unclear D gene. Germline V gives CDR1 DFQATT, CDR2 SNEGSKA (reference sequence). The CDR3 is 13 residues long. The V end was cut by 3 bases, the J end by 3 bases, with 11 bases between. The CDR3 coding sequence is TGCAGTGCTAGGGACGGTTTTGACTATGGCTACACCTTC. It is translated as CSARDGFDYGYTF.

The J gene is TRBJ1-2, the V gene TRBV20-1, with D perhaps matching TRBD1 (6 bases). V dropped 6 bases and J dropped 6 bases, with 14 bases sitting between them. Per germline, CDR1 DFQATT and CDR2 SNEGSKA (reference sequence). The CDR3 runs 12 residues. The CDR3 DNA reads as TGCAGTGCCCCCGGGACATCGAATGGCTACACCTTC. Protein sequence: CSAPGTSNGYTF.

This clonotype has a single count. The rearrangement links TRBV15 to TRBJ2-2, with D possibly matching TRBD2 (5 bases). V was shortened by 5 bases and J by 3 bases, with 16 bases between the two germline ends. This CDR3 spans 16 amino acids. Germline assignment: CDR1 LNHNV and CDR2 YYDKDF (reference sequence). The CDR3 nucleotides read TGTGCCACCAGCTACTCGGGTTGGGGAGACACCGGGGAGCTGTTTTTT. Protein: CATSYSGWGDTGELFF.

This rearrangement joins TRBV12-3 or TRBV12-4 to TRBJ2-1; D is unclear. This CDR3 is built from 14 residues. The germline V and J ends were trimmed by 0 bases and 3 bases, with 6 bases remaining between them. This CDR3 reads CASSLAVIYNEQFF. CDR3 sequence (DNA): TGTGCCAGCAGTTTAGCAGTCATCTACAATGAGCAGTTCTTC.